Listed below are T cell receptor beta chains from one sample, sequenced in a study of CXCR4 blockade with PD-1 therapy in pancreatic cancer. The assay was immunoSEQ multiplex PCR, and TCRdb's table has in-frame clones only and misses some. The repertoire includes about 15,000 clones, 72% of them detected once, and around 6.1% sits in the top ten. Sample: tumor tissue. The receptor set was obtained from a human donor with pancreatic ductal adenocarcinoma. CDR3s include the opening cysteine and the closing phenylalanine or tryptophan. D genes are given only for firm matches. Part of the rows lack a size; the others show once, few, many or a class for expanded clones.

clone size | D gene | J gene | V gene | CDR3 protein | CDR3 DNA
NA | NA | TRBJ2-2 | TRBV11-3 | CASSRESYNTGELFF | TGTGCCAGCAGCCGTGAGTCCTACAACACCGGGGAGCTGTTTTTT
medium-sized | TRBD1 | TRBJ2-4 | TRBV28 | CASSPGQGMGNAKNIQYF | TGTGCCAGCAGCCCGGGACAGGGGATGGGCAACGCCAAAAACATTCAGTACTTC
NA | TRBD1 | TRBJ1-3 | TRBV9 | CASSQTGAAGNTIYF | TGTGCCAGCAGCCAGACAGGGGCCGCTGGAAACACCATATATTTT
NA | NA | TRBJ1-1 | TRBV28 | CASRPAWNTEAFF | TGTGCCAGCCGCCCGGCGTGGAACACTGAAGCTTTCTTT
NA | TRBD2 | TRBJ2-1 | TRBV28 | CASSLGWLAGVEQFF | TGTGCCAGCAGTTTAGGGTGGCTAGCGGGAGTTGAGCAGTTCTTC
NA | TRBD1 | TRBJ2-7 | TRBV5-1 | CASSKTGTGPSYEQYF | TGCGCCAGCAGCAAAACCGGGACAGGTCCCTCCTACGAGCAGTACTTC
NA | TRBD2 | TRBJ2-1 | TRBV18 | CASSPRERERSYNEQFF | TGTGCCAGCTCACCCAGGGAGCGGGAGAGGTCCTACAATGAGCAGTTCTTC
NA | NA | TRBJ1-1 | TRBV28 | CASVTMNTEAFF | TGTGCCAGTGTAACCATGAACACTGAAGCTTTCTTT
medium-sized | TRBD2 | TRBJ2-2 | TRBV25-1 | CASGLAGGFGTGELFF | TGTGCCAGCGGACTAGCGGGAGGCTTTGGCACCGGGGAGCTGTTTTTT
NA | TRBD2 | TRBJ2-3 | TRBV28 | CASSFPRTSGRAPNTQYF | TGTGCCAGCAGTTTCCCAAGGACTAGCGGGAGGGCTCCGAATACGCAGTATTTT
many | TRBD1 | TRBJ1-2 | TRBV11-1 | CASSQDTGGASYGYTF | TGTGCCAGCAGCCAAGATACAGGGGGCGCGTCCTATGGCTACACCTTC
NA | TRBD2 | TRBJ2-2 | TRBV19 | CASSGGLAGELFF | TGTGCCAGTAGTGGTGGACTAGCCGGGGAGCTGTTTTTT
NA | NA | TRBJ2-3 | TRBV27 | CASSFRDGGTDTQYF | TGTGCCAGCAGTTTCCGGGATGGGGGCACAGATACGCAGTATTTT
NA | TRBD1 | TRBJ1-3 | TRBV19 | CASSILPGTAGNTIYF | TGTGCCAGTAGTATCCTTCCCGGGACAGCTGGAAACACCATATATTTT
NA | TRBD2 | TRBJ2-3 | TRBV5-1 | CASSSGLADNRDTQYF | TGCGCCAGCAGCTCCGGACTAGCGGATAATAGAGATACGCAGTATTTT
few | NA | TRBJ2-7 | TRBV11-3 | CASSLRQVMRGYEQYF | TGTGCCAGCAGCTTAAGACAGGTTATGAGAGGCTACGAGCAGTACTTC
few | NA | TRBJ2-1 | TRBV11-3 | CASSPGTRGGLRSYNEQFF | TGTGCCAGCAGCCCCGGGACTCGAGGGGGGTTGCGCTCCTACAATGAGCAGTTCTTC
NA | NA | TRBJ1-1 | TRBV30 | CAWSFRQFAGGNTEAFF | TGTGCCTGGAGTTTCCGACAGTTTGCTGGGGGGAACACTGAAGCTTTCTTT
few | NA | TRBJ1-1 | TRBV10-2 | CASSERGNTEAFF | TGCGCCAGCAGTGAGAGGGGGAACACTGAAGCTTTCTTT
NA | NA | TRBJ2-1 | TRBV14 | CASSQFRVNNEQFF | TGTGCCAGCAGCCAGTTTCGCGTCAACAATGAGCAGTTCTTC
NA | NA | TRBJ2-3 | TRBV14 | CASSPGLSTDTQYF | TGTGCCAGCAGCCCGGGACTTTCCACAGATACGCAGTATTTT
few | NA | TRBJ1-2 | TRBV11-3 | CASSRDRAANYGYTF | TGTGCCAGCAGCCGGGACCGCGCAGCTAACTATGGCTACACCTTC
few | TRBD1 | TRBJ2-5 | TRBV11-3 | CASSLTGGQETQYF | TGTGCCAGCAGCTTGACAGGGGGCCAGGAGACCCAGTACTTC
once | TRBD1 | TRBJ1-1 | TRBV18 | CASSAGQVNTEAFF | TGTGCCAGCTCTGCAGGACAGGTCAACACTGAAGCTTTCTTT
NA | NA | TRBJ2-7 | TRBV29-1 | CSVVLPGAYEQYF | TGCAGCGTTGTTCTTCCTGGAGCCTACGAGCAGTACTTC
NA | NA | TRBJ1-3 | TRBV7-5 | CASSERGGPLVNTIYF | TGTGCCAGCAGCGAGCGTGGGGGACCTCTGGTCAACACCATATATTTT
few | NA | TRBJ2-1 | TRBV23-1 | CASSQERYNEQFF | TGCGCCAGCAGCCAAGAGAGGTACAATGAGCAGTTCTTC
NA | TRBD1 | TRBJ1-2 | TRBV15 | CATSTDYRGQSGYTF | TGTGCCACCAGCACCGATTACAGGGGGCAAAGTGGCTACACCTTC
NA | NA | TRBJ1-1 | TRBV19 | CASSIAPAGAGTEAFF | TGTGCCAGTAGTATTGCCCCCGCAGGGGCGGGCACTGAAGCTTTCTTT
NA | TRBD1 | TRBJ1-6 | TRBV30 | CACVDRGQGLSSYNSPLHF | TGTGCCTGCGTCGACAGGGGGCAAGGATTGAGCTCCTATAATTCACCCCTCCACTTT
NA | NA | TRBJ1-2 | TRBV19 | CASSWFSIANYGYTF | TGTGCCAGTAGTTGGTTCTCCATCGCTAACTATGGCTACACCTTC
NA | TRBD2 | TRBJ2-5 | TRBV30 | CARRLAGDFGETQYF | TGTGCCCGCCGACTAGCGGGAGACTTTGGCGAGACCCAGTACTTC
NA | NA | TRBJ2-2 | TRBV28 | CASTFLPGELFF | TGTGCCAGCACATTCTTACCCGGGGAGCTGTTTTTT
NA | NA | TRBJ2-7 | TRBV19 | CASSPGFGTYEQYF | TGTGCCAGTAGTCCAGGTTTCGGGACCTACGAGCAGTACTTC
NA | NA | TRBJ2-1 | TRBV18 | CASSPTLKNEQFF | TGTGCCAGCTCACCGACCCTGAAGAATGAGCAGTTCTTC
few | TRBD1 | TRBJ1-1 | TRBV6-8 | CASIWTGRNTEAFF | TGTGCCAGCATTTGGACAGGGAGGAACACTGAAGCTTTCTTT
NA | TRBD2 | TRBJ2-2 | TRBV29-1 | CSVEGSGRGGTGELFF | TGCAGCGTTGAAGGTAGCGGGAGGGGAGGCACCGGGGAGCTGTTTTTT
once | NA | TRBJ2-1 | TRBV19 | CASKKSYNEQFF | TGTGCCAGTAAGAAAAGCTACAATGAGCAGTTCTTC
NA | TRBD2 | TRBJ2-7 | TRBV18 | CASSPLGLAGEYEQYF | TGTGCCAGCTCACCTCTGGGACTAGCGGGAGAGTACGAGCAGTACTTC
few | TRBD2 | TRBJ2-5 | TRBV18 | CASSPREAYGETQYF | TGTGCCAGCTCACCTCGGGAGGCGTATGGGGAGACCCAGTACTTC
NA | TRBD2 | TRBJ2-1 | TRBV18 | CASSPPASGSNEQFF | TGTGCCAGCTCACCACCGGCTAGCGGGAGTAATGAGCAGTTCTTC
NA | NA | TRBJ1-1 | TRBV28 | CAIPGARGTEAFF | TGTGCCATCCCCGGGGCGCGGGGGACTGAAGCTTTCTTT
NA | NA | TRBJ2-1 | TRBV8-2 | CASSPWGTAYNEQFF | TGTGCCAGCAGTCCTTGGGGGACAGCCTACAATGAGCAGTTCTTC
NA | TRBD1 | TRBJ2-7 | TRBV19 | CASMQIGDRGIYEQYF | TGTGCCAGTATGCAAATCGGGGACAGGGGGATCTACGAGCAGTACTTC
NA | NA | TRBJ1-2 | TRBV30 | CAWSVRGYGYTF | TGTGCCTGGAGTGTAAGGGGTTATGGCTACACCTTC
NA | NA | TRBJ1-6 | TRBV5-1 | CASSLERLGPPLHF | TGCGCCAGCAGCCTGGAACGTTTGGGGCCACCCCTCCACTTT
NA | TRBD1 | TRBJ2-2 | TRBV28 | CASSNPPWGQGNTGELFF | TGTGCCAGCAGTAACCCTCCTTGGGGACAGGGGAACACCGGGGAGCTGTTTTTT
NA | NA | TRBJ1-1 | TRBV29-1 | CSVLAGVATEAFF | TGCAGCGTTTTGGCAGGGGTGGCCACTGAAGCTTTCTTT
NA | NA | TRBJ2-3 | TRBV6-7 | CASSEVGGGTDTQYF | TGTGCCAGCAGTGAAGTGGGGGGCGGGACAGATACGCAGTATTTT
NA | NA | TRBJ2-1 | TRBV29-1 | CSVVEVSYNEQFF | TGCAGCGTTGTCGAGGTCTCCTACAATGAGCAGTTCTTC
NA | NA | TRBJ1-4 | TRBV18 | CASSPTVGNEKLFF | TGTGCCAGCTCACCTACAGTAGGTAATGAAAAACTGTTTTTT
NA | NA | TRBJ2-7 | TRBV28 | CASSLGHSSFTYEQYF | TGTGCCAGCAGTTTAGGGCACAGCTCCTTTACCTACGAGCAGTACTTC
medium-sized | TRBD2 | TRBJ2-3 | TRBV9 | CASSVGGLAGGDTQYF | TGTGCCAGCAGCGTCGGGGGACTAGCGGGAGGGGATACGCAGTATTTT